This TCR beta chain was recorded in a study of control samples from healthy donors and cancer patients. Profiled with immunoSEQ multiplex PCR; TCRdb holds only in-frame clones, not every one. In the table there are about 98,000 clones, under 95% of which are singletons. This clone was counted a few times. Per the germline V gene, CDR1 is SGHNT and CDR2 is YYREEE (reference sequence). The CDR3 length is 13 residues. V lost 0 bases and J lost 7, with 8 bases in between. This TCR was sampled from a young woman in good health. Material: blood. The V and J genes are TRBV5-4 and TRBJ1-5, with a weak D call TRBD1 (5 bases). Here the CDR3 DNA reads TGTGCCAGCAGCTTGGGAGGGGAACAGCCCCAGCATTTT. Encoded protein: CASSLGGEQPQHF.